Below are 21 T cell receptor beta chains sequenced from a single sample in a study of blood T cells in healthy people across ages. A second PCR, run for roughly 7 to 12 cycles, used a sample-barcoded 5' primer plus a J-beta primer mix. MiXCR, applied by TCRdb to the 5' RACE reads, yields one record per CDR3 protein. The repertoire includes some 1,500,000 distinct CDR3 sequences, 40% to 45% of them detected once, and 4% sits in the top ten. Sequenced: blood. These receptors originate from a woman aged 18 to 35 in good health.

This clonotype showed up just a few times. This chain joins TRBV4-3 and TRBJ2-1; D gene ambiguous. Deletions cut 3 bases from V and 8 bases from J, with 11 bases between. Per the germline V gene, CDR1 is LGHNA and CDR2 is YSLEER. The CDR3 loop spans 13 amino acids. CDR3 protein: CASSQALGYEQFF. The DNA for the CDR3 is TGCGCCAGCAGCCAGGCTCTAGGCTATGAGCAGTTCTTC.

The genes are TRBV12-3 or TRBV12-4 and TRBJ2-2; 10 nucleotides align to TRBD1. After removal of 2 bases from V and 1 base from J, the junction contained 10 bases not matched to a gene. This CDR3 contains 19 residues. CDR3 in amino acids: CASSLWTGGFRGNTGELFF. CDR3 sequence (DNA): TGTGCCAGCAGTTTATGGACAGGGGGTTTTCGGGGGAACACCGGGGAGCTGTTTTTT.

The chain employs TRBV20-1 and TRBJ1-1; D is possibly TRBD1 (5 bases). Germline values: CDR1 DFQATT, CDR2 SNEGSKA (reference sequence). Trimming cost V 3 bases and J 4 bases, with 12 bases left between them. The CDR3 spans 13 residues. In nucleotides, the CDR3 is TGCAGTGCTAGGGAGACAGTGTGCACTGAAGCTTTCTTT. This sequence encodes CSARETVCTEAFF.

V and J are TRBV12-3 or TRBV12-4 and TRBJ2-1; 13 positions match TRBD2. The closer fit of TRBJ2-7 to the DNA end suggests the J call may be wrong. The CDR3 runs 17 residues. CDR3 loop: CASSPAPTSGRANEQYF. The CDR3 DNA follows: TGTGCCAGCAGTCCCGCCCCAACTAGCGGGAGGGCCAATGAGCAGTACTTC.

This clonotype has a handful of counts. The chain carries TRBV7-2 and TRBJ2-3, with D possibly matching TRBD1 (5 bases). CDR3 length: 13 residues. The ends were cut back, 11 bases at V and 0 bases at J, with 12 bases in the middle. The germline V gene has CDR1 SGHTA and CDR2 FQGNSA. For the CDR3, the DNA is TGTGCCGGCCGACAGCGAAGCACAGATACGCAGTATTTT. It encodes CAGRQRSTDTQYF. Drawing the rest from reference TRBV7-2 and TRBJ2-3, the complete variable domain is GAGVSQSPSNKVTEKGKDVELRCDPISGHTALYWYRQSLGQGLEFLIYFQGNSAPDKSGLPSDRFSAERTGGSVSTLTIQRTQQEDSAVYLCAGRQRSTDTQYFGPGTRLTVL.

The chain recombines TRBV27 with TRBJ2-7, with 10 positions matching TRBD1. CDR3 length: 14 residues. J gave up 4 bases and V 5 bases, and 5 bases lay outside the gene matches. The germline V gene encodes CDR1 MNHEY and CDR2 SMNVEV (reference sequence). The CDR3 DNA reads TGTGCCAGCAGTGCGGGACAGGGGTTATACGAGCAGTACTTC. This codes for CASSAGQGLYEQYF.

This clonotype was picked up a small number of times. The CDR3 DNA is TGTGCCAGCAGTCGCGGTGAGGCGGTTAGGGGATTTTCCTACGAGCAGTACTTC. This translates into CASSRGEAVRGFSYEQYF. The rearrangement links TRBV6-2 or TRBV6-3 to TRBJ2-7; a weak D match, TRBD1 (5 bases). In germline, CDR1 is MNHEY, CDR2 SVGEGT. The CDR3 totals 18 residues. Between the trimmed V and J ends, which lost 5 bases and 1 base, there was a span of 24 bases.

In this sample, this clonotype turned up a few times. The chain recombines TRBV15 with TRBJ1-6; D unclear. CDR1 LNHNV and CDR2 YYDKDF come from the germline V gene (reference sequence). The V end lost 0 bases, the J end lost 9 bases, and 9 bases lay between the germline ends. This CDR3 contains 14 residues. The CDR3 region has the DNA TGTGCCACCAGCAGAGAAAGATCACCTTCACCCCTCCACTTT. It encodes CATSRERSPSPLHF. Together with reference TRBV15 and TRBJ1-6, the CDR3 gives the full variable domain: DAMVIQNPRYQVTQFGKPVTLSCSQTLNHNVMYWYQQKSSQAPKLLFHYYDKDFNNEADTPDNFQSRRPNTSFCFLDIRSPGLGDTAMYLCATSRERSPSPLHFGNGTRLTVT.

In this sample, this clonotype turned up a few times. V usage is TRBV6-1 and J usage is TRBJ1-1; TRBD1 aligns across 9 bases. Germline V gives CDR1 MNHNS, CDR2 SASEGT. The CDR3 length is 15 residues. Trimming removed 6 bases from V and 1 base from J; junction bases left unmatched: 6. For the CDR3, the DNA is TGTGCCAGCAGAGCCGGACAGGGGCCGAACACTGAAGCTTTCTTT. It translates to CASRAGQGPNTEAFF.

The DNA for the CDR3 is TGCAGCGTTGAGGCGGGAGGGACAGGCAGCACAGATACGCAGTATTTT. Its protein is CSVEAGGTGSTDTQYF. This chain links TRBV29-1 with TRBJ2-3; D is perhaps TRBD2 (9 bases). With 3 bases removed from V and 0 bases from J, the gap between germline ends came to 16 bases. CDR3 length: 16 amino acids. The germline V gene encodes CDR1 SQVTM and CDR2 ANQGSEA.

This chain joins TRBV7-9 and TRBJ1-5, with D unresolved. Deletions cut 4 bases from V and 0 bases from J, with 10 bases between. The CDR3 is 15 residues long. Germline loops: CDR1 SEHNR, CDR2 FQNEAQ (reference sequence). CDR3 residues: CASSSTDYSNQPQHF. The CDR3 nucleotides read TGTGCCAGCAGCTCCACAGATTATAGCAATCAGCCCCAGCATTTT.

A word on this clonotype: A much larger clone differs from this one at a single base, so this may be a read error. This rearrangement joins TRBV29-1 to TRBJ2-3; 7 bases agree with TRBD2. This CDR3 spans 14 amino acids. Germline V gene sequence: CDR1 SQVTM, CDR2 ANQGSEA. The CDR3 reads CSVVPSGPTGTQYF. CDR3 DNA sequence: TGCAGCGTTGTACCTAGCGGTCCCACAGGTACGCAGTATTTT.

This chain uses TRBV5-6 with TRBJ1-6; D gene unclear. The V gene lost 2 bases and the J gene lost 9 bases, with 15 bases spanning the gap. CDR1 and CDR2 from the germline V gene are SGHDT and YYEEEE. The CDR3 is 15 residues long. The CDR3 region is CASSFGQTLTSPLHF. As DNA, the CDR3 is TGTGCCAGCAGCTTCGGGCAGACGCTTACTTCACCCCTCCACTTT.

This clonotype was found a few times. The chain employs TRBV5-1 and TRBJ2-7, with TRBD1 identical over 10 bases. The CDR3 runs 14 residues. The ends lost 4 bases at V and 3 bases at J; junction bases unmatched: 4. The germline CDR1 and CDR2 sequences are SGHRS and YFSETQ. CDR3 in amino acids: CASSGDRGHYEQYF. DNA of the CDR3: TGCGCCAGCAGCGGCGACAGGGGGCACTACGAGCAGTACTTC.

The chain combines TRBV12-5 with TRBJ2-3; 10 positions match TRBD2. V lost 4 bases, J lost 4 bases, and 5 bases stayed unmatched. Germline lookup yields CDR1 LGHNT and CDR2 FRNRAP. The CDR3 has 15 residues. The CDR3 here is CASGSGTSDPDTQYF. The CDR3 bases are TGTGCTAGTGGTTCCGGGACTAGCGACCCAGATACGCAGTATTTT.

This clonotype was observed a few times. This chain joins TRBV29-1 and TRBJ2-3; 9 nucleotides agree with TRBD1. Germline-derived CDR1 and CDR2 are SQVTM and ANQGSEA. The CDR3 covers 15 residues. The V and J ends lost 4 bases and 3 bases, in that order; junction bases with no gene match: 8. In DNA form, the CDR3 reads TGCAGCGTTGCGGTCGGACAGGGGAATACAGATACGCAGTATTTT. Protein: CSVAVGQGNTDTQYF.

The chain carries TRBV24-1 and TRBJ2-3, with TRBD1 as a possible D gene (5 bases). CDR1 and CDR2 from the germline V gene are KGHDR and SFDVKD. Trimming left V 9 bases short and J 4 bases short, with 10 bases between. The CDR3 is 12 amino acids. The CDR3: CATSQGADTQYF. In DNA, the CDR3 is TGTGCCACCTCCCAGGGTGCAGATACGCAGTATTTT.

The V gene is TRBV27, the J gene TRBJ2-4; D not resolved. The J call is in doubt because the DNA end fits TRBJ2-7 better. The CDR3 is 13 amino acids. CDR1 is MNHEY, CDR2 SMNVEV, per germline (reference sequence). This CDR3 reads CASTEINSGEQYF. The CDR3 DNA reads TGTGCCAGCACCGAGATAAACTCGGGCGAGCAGTACTTC.

This clonotype was seen only a few times. V and J are TRBV28 and TRBJ2-3; D is unclear. The length of the CDR3 is 16 residues. CDR1 and CDR2 (germline): MDHEN, SYDVKM. V gave up 1 base and J gave up 0 bases, with 11 bases separating them. CDR3 nucleotides: TGTGCCAGCAGTTTATCCACCCGTGCTAGCACAGATACGCAGTATTTT. It is translated as CASSLSTRASTDTQYF.

This clonotype was seen a few times. The chain has TRBV27 and TRBJ2-3; 9 positions agree with TRBD2. CDR1 is MNHEY, CDR2 SMNVEV, per germline (reference sequence). The CDR3 has 18 amino acids. Trimming took 4 bases from V and 0 from J; bases not matched to a gene: 11. As DNA, the CDR3 is TGTGCCAGCAGTTGGGATAAAAGACTAGCGGTTAGCACAGATACGCAGTATTTT. Translated, it gives CASSWDKRLAVSTDTQYF.

This clonotype was counted only a few times. This chain uses TRBV7-2 with TRBJ2-7; possibly TRBD1 for D (6 bases). The CDR3 runs 15 residues. Germline V gene lookup returns CDR1 SGHTA and CDR2 FQGNSA. V shed 1 base and J shed 7 bases, with 17 bases lying between them. DNA of the CDR3: TGTGCCAGCAGCTTAGATCAGGGGACCTACAATGAGCAGTACTTC. The encoded protein is CASSLDQGTYNEQYF.